The rows below give T cell receptor beta chains drawn from one sample of a study of cytomegalovirus exposure and HLA in healthy donors. Sequencing used immunoSEQ multiplex PCR; TCRdb keeps in-frame clones, though not all of them. Of 120,000 or so clones detected, 15% appear once; the ten largest clones hold 1.9%. The source material was PBMCs. These receptors all come from a woman aged 18 to 35 in good health and CMV-seronegative. Each CDR3 is given without its conserved first and last residue. Clone size is not always given. Where it is, it says once, few, many or a class for expanded clones.

CDR3 protein: ASRRETEAF; V gene: TRBV12-5; J gene: TRBJ1-1; CDR3 length: 9; clone size: -
CDR3 protein: ASSQGFGVYEAF; V gene: TRBV4-3; J gene: TRBJ1-1; CDR3 length: 12; clone size: -
CDR3 protein: ASSVQGGEHEKLF; V gene: TRBV9; J gene: TRBJ1-4; CDR3 length: 13; clone size: few
CDR3 protein: ASSGAQGDNQPQH; V gene: TRBV19; J gene: TRBJ1-5; CDR3 length: 13; clone size: -
CDR3 protein: ASSLRPGNEKLF; V gene: TRBV5-5; J gene: TRBJ1-4; CDR3 length: 12; clone size: few
CDR3 protein: ASSGTGQLPGEQY; V gene: TRBV2; J gene: TRBJ2-7; CDR3 length: 13; clone size: few
CDR3 protein: ASSPGQGAGYEQY; V gene: TRBV4-2; J gene: TRBJ2-7; CDR3 length: 13; clone size: -
CDR3 protein: ATSTTGRGYT; V gene: TRBV15; J gene: TRBJ1-2; CDR3 length: 10; clone size: few
CDR3 protein: ASSPTSGISPQY; V gene: TRBV9; J gene: TRBJ2-3; CDR3 length: 12; clone size: -
CDR3 protein: ASRDWDMINSPLH; V gene: TRBV2; J gene: TRBJ1-6; CDR3 length: 13; clone size: -
CDR3 protein: ASSPGQLMETQY; V gene: TRBV7-6; J gene: TRBJ2-5; CDR3 length: 12; clone size: -
CDR3 protein: ASSLTRTGREQY; V gene: TRBV7-8; J gene: TRBJ2-7; CDR3 length: 12; clone size: few
CDR3 protein: ASSSGQGGINEKLF; V gene: TRBV10-1; J gene: TRBJ1-4; CDR3 length: 14; clone size: few
CDR3 protein: AATGGSTEAF; V gene: TRBV5-4; J gene: TRBJ1-1; CDR3 length: 10; clone size: -
CDR3 protein: ASSPRRENREQY; V gene: TRBV6-5; J gene: TRBJ2-7; CDR3 length: 12; clone size: -
CDR3 protein: ASSPGGGRAGDTQY; V gene: TRBV11-3; J gene: TRBJ2-3; CDR3 length: 14; clone size: -
CDR3 protein: ASSQPDRNIQY; V gene: TRBV4-1; J gene: TRBJ2-4; CDR3 length: 11; clone size: few
CDR3 protein: ASSSGLAGYSYNEQF; V gene: TRBV13; J gene: TRBJ2-1; CDR3 length: 15; clone size: -
CDR3 protein: ASTGQPVNDYT; V gene: TRBV6-6; J gene: TRBJ1-2; CDR3 length: 11; clone size: -
CDR3 protein: ASSLLDRVQEQY; V gene: TRBV7-6; J gene: TRBJ2-7; CDR3 length: 12; clone size: -
CDR3 protein: ASSPATGKVEQY; V gene: TRBV4-1; J gene: TRBJ2-7; CDR3 length: 12; clone size: few
CDR3 protein: ASSQGGLAGDEQY; V gene: TRBV5-1; J gene: TRBJ2-7; CDR3 length: 13; clone size: few
CDR3 protein: ASSPKAGGSDGYT; V gene: TRBV18; J gene: TRBJ1-2; CDR3 length: 13; clone size: -
CDR3 protein: ASSETTGQGVYEQY; V gene: TRBV6-4; J gene: TRBJ2-7; CDR3 length: 14; clone size: -
CDR3 protein: ASSYSGTSSNEQF; V gene: TRBV6-5; J gene: TRBJ2-1; CDR3 length: 13; clone size: -
CDR3 protein: ASSVTGTGGFWSYGYT; V gene: TRBV5-1; J gene: TRBJ1-2; CDR3 length: 16; clone size: -
CDR3 protein: SVDGAGWETQY; V gene: TRBV29-1; J gene: TRBJ2-5; CDR3 length: 11; clone size: -
CDR3 protein: SVINPGQLNTEAF; V gene: TRBV29-1; J gene: TRBJ1-1; CDR3 length: 13; clone size: few
CDR3 protein: ASSFAAGGQTQY; V gene: TRBV27; J gene: TRBJ2-5; CDR3 length: 12; clone size: few
CDR3 protein: ASSRMPWDRTNTEAF; V gene: TRBV4-1; J gene: TRBJ1-1; CDR3 length: 15; clone size: -
CDR3 protein: AISELQISYEQY; V gene: TRBV10-3; J gene: TRBJ2-7; CDR3 length: 12; clone size: -
CDR3 protein: ASSPPRTSFYNEQF; V gene: TRBV7-9; J gene: TRBJ2-1; CDR3 length: 14; clone size: few
CDR3 protein: ASSARDYPNEQF; V gene: TRBV5-6; J gene: TRBJ2-1; CDR3 length: 12; clone size: -